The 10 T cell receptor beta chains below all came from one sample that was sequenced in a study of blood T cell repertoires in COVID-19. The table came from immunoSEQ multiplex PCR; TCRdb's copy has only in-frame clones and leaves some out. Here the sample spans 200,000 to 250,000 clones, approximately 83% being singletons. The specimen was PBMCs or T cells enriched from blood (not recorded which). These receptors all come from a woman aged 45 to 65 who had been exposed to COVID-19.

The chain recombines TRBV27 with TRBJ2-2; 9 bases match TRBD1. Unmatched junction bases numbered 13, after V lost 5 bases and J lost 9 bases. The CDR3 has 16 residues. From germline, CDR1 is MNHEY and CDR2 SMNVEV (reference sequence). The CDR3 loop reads CASSDYAGTGKRELFF. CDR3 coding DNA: TGTGCCAGCAGTGACTACGCCGGGACAGGGAAAAGGGAGCTGTTTTTT.

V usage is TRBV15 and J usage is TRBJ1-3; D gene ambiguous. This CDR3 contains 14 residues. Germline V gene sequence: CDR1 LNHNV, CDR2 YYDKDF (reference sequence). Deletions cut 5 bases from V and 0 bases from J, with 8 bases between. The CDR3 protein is CATSRQFSGNTIYF. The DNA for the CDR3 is TGTGCCACCAGCCGACAATTCTCTGGAAACACCATATATTTT. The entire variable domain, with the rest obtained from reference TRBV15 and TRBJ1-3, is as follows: DAMVIQNPRYQVTQFGKPVTLSCSQTLNHNVMYWYQQKSSQAPKLLFHYYDKDFNNEADTPDNFQSRRPNTSFCFLDIRSPGLGDTAMYLCATSRQFSGNTIYFGEGSWLTVV.

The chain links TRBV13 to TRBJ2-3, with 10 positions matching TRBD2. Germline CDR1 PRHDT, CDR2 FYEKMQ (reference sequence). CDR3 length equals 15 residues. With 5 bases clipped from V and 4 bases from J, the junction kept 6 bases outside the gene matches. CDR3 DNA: TGTGCCAGCAGCCGGCCGACTAGCGGGTCAGATACGCAGTATTTT. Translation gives CASSRPTSGSDTQYF. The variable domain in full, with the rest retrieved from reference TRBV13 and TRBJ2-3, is AAGVIQSPRHLIKEKRETATLKCYPIPRHDTVYWYQQGPGQDPQFLISFYEKMQSDKGSIPDRFSAQQFSDYHSELNMSSLELGDSALYFCASSRPTSGSDTQYFGPGTRLTVL.

The CDR3 DNA sequence: TGTGCCAGTAGTATAGAATACAGGGGCTCCTACGAGCAGTACTTC. It encodes CASSIEYRGSYEQYF. This sequence joins TRBV19 and TRBJ2-7; 7 bases match TRBD1. CDR1 and CDR2 (germline): LNHDA, SQIVND (reference sequence). This CDR3 spans 15 amino acids. Trimming removed 0 bases from V and 0 bases from J; junction bases left unmatched: 2.

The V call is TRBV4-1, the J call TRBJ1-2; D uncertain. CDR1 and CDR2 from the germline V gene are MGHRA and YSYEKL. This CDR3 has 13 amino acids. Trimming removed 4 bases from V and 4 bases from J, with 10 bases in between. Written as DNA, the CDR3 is TGCGCCAGCAGCCCCGAGGGAGGCTATGGCTACACCTTC. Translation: CASSPEGGYGYTF.

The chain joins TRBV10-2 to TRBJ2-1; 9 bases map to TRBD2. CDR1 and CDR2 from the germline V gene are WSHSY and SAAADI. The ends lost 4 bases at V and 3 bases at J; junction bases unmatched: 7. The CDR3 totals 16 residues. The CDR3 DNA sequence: TGCGCCAGCAGTGTAGGAGCGGGGGGTCTCTACAATGAGCAGTTCTTC. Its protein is CASSVGAGGLYNEQFF.

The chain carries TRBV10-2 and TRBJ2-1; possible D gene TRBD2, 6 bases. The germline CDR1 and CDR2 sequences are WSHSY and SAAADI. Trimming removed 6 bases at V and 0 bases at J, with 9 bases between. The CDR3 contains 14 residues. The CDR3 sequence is CASSLSGSYNEQFF. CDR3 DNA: TGCGCCAGCAGCCTTAGCGGCTCCTACAATGAGCAGTTCTTC.

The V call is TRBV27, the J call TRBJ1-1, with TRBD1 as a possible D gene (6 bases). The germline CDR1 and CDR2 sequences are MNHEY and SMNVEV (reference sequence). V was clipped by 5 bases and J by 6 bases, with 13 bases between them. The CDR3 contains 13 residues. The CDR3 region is CASSDFRGPEAFF. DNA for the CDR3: TGTGCCAGCAGTGACTTCAGGGGCCCTGAAGCTTTCTTT.

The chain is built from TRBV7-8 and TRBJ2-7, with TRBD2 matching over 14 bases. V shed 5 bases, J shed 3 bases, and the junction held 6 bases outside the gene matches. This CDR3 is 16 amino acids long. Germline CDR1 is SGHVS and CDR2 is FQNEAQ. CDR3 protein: CASSPGLAGDFYEQYF. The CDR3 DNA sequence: TGTGCCAGCAGCCCGGGACTAGCGGGGGACTTCTACGAGCAGTACTTC.

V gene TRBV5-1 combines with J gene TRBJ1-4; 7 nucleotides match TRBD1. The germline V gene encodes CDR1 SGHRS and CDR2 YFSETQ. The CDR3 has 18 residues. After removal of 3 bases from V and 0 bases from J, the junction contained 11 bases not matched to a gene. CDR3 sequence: CASSYRQGRSATNEKLFF. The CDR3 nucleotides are TGCGCCAGCAGCTATAGACAGGGTCGTTCTGCAACTAATGAAAAACTGTTTTTT.